A selection of T cell receptor beta chains follows, all from one sample in a study of T cell responses to AZD1222 COVID-19 vaccine. TCRdb's table, derived via immunoSEQ multiplex PCR, lists solely in-frame clones and lacks some. The sample lists fewer than 100,000 clones, 84% seen once, with 11% to 15% in the top ten. Sequenced here: peripheral blood, sampled 28 days after the second AZD1222 dose. The origin of the receptors is an adult who received the AZD1222 COVID-19 vaccine. Each CDR3 is given with its conserved first and last residue. Rows may omit the clone size; those that give it use once, few, many or a size class.

j_call v_call clone_size cdr3_aa
TRBJ2-7 TRBV30 - CAWSPHRTGPTYEQYF
TRBJ1-6 TRBV5-1 once CASSLGGDRGNSPLHF
TRBJ2-3 TRBV5-1 - CASSLEPQGGTSTDTQYF
TRBJ2-1 TRBV18 - CASSPTAYNEQFF
TRBJ2-1 TRBV24-1 - CATSMGGLAVKSSYNEQFF
TRBJ2-7 TRBV13 - CASRARGTSYEQYF
TRBJ1-1 TRBV10-3 - CAIRGTEAFF
TRBJ1-4 TRBV5-1 - CASSLGTGNEKLFF
TRBJ1-5 TRBV11-2 - CASSSGHNSNQPQHF
TRBJ2-7 TRBV2 - CASSLTDYEQYF
TRBJ1-1 TRBV2 - CASSGQGAGNTEAFF
TRBJ1-6 TRBV19 - CASSSRPSVNSPLHF
TRBJ1-5 TRBV6-5 once CASRVNSNQPQHF
TRBJ2-7 TRBV5-1 - CASSPDSTYEQYF
TRBJ2-7 TRBV7-3 - CASSLTFGLMGLVPDHRLPYEQYF
TRBJ1-5 TRBV2 - CASSQLAQPQHF
TRBJ1-2 TRBV5-1 - CASGSTRGGYTF